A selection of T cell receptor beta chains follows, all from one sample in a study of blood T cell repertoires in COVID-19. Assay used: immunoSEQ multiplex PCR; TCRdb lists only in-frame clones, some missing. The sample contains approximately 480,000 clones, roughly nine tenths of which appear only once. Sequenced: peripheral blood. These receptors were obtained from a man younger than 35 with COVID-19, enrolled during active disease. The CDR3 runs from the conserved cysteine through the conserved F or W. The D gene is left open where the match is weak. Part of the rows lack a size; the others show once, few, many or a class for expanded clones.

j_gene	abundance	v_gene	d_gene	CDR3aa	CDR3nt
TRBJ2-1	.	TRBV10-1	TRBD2	CASSGLAGDQEQFF	TGCGCCAGCTCAGGACTAGCGGGAGATCAGGAGCAGTTCTTC
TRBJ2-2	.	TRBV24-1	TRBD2	CATSGSGTSGRFSVAGELFF	TGTGCCACCAGTGGCTCCGGGACTAGCGGACGTTTTTCTGTGGCCGGGGAGCTGTTTTTT
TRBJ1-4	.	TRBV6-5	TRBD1	CASSRDRDNEKLFF	TGTGCCAGCAGCCGCGACAGGGACAATGAAAAACTGTTTTTT
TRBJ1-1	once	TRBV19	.	CASRIPGQLTEAFF	TGTGCCAGTAGGATACCGGGACAACTCACTGAAGCTTTCTTT
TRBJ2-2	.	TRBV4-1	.	CASSPLGRGASGELFF	TGCGCCAGCAGCCCCCTTGGCAGGGGTGCATCCGGGGAGCTGTTTTTT
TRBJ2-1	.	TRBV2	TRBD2	CASSPRLAGDNEQFF	TGTGCCAGCAGCCCGAGACTAGCGGGAGACAATGAGCAGTTCTTC
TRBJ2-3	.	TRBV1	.	CTSSQVCSSGGPSTDTQYF	TGCACCAGCAGCCAAGTTTGTTCTAGCGGGGGTCCTAGCACAGATACGCAGTATTTT
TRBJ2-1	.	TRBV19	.	CASSILGGPGFEQFF	TGTGCCAGTAGTATCCTGGGGGGGCCAGGTTTTGAGCAGTTCTTC
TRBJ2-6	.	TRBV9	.	CASSPQGSSGANVLTF	TGTGCCAGCAGCCCCCAGGGATCCTCTGGGGCCAACGTCCTGACTTTC
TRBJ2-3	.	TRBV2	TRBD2	CASRPGLATDTQYF	TGTGCCAGCAGGCCGGGACTAGCGACAGATACGCAGTATTTT
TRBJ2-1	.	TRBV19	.	CASSISGGFYNEQFF	TGTGCCAGTAGTATATCTGGGGGGTTCTACAATGAGCAGTTCTTC
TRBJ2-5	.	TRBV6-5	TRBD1	CASRDRMIEETQYF	TGTGCCAGCCGGGACAGAATGATTGAAGAGACCCAGTACTTC
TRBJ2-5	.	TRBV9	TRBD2	CASSVEPGGRETQYF	TGTGCCAGCAGCGTAGAACCGGGGGGGAGGGAGACCCAGTACTTC
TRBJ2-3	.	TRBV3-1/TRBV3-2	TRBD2	CAVLLAGVENTQYF	TGTGCCGTCCTATTAGCGGGAGTCGAAAATACGCAGTATTTT
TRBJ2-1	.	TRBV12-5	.	CASVLDWSNEQFF	TGTGCTAGTGTTCTTGACTGGTCCAATGAGCAGTTCTTC
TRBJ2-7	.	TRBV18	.	CASSIRQASSYEQYF	TGTGCCAGCTCAATTCGACAGGCGAGCTCCTACGAGCAGTACTTC
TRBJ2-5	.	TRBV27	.	CASSFGLQETQYF	TGTGCCAGCAGTTTTGGGCTTCAAGAGACCCAGTACTTC
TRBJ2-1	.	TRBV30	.	CAWSGEGYNEQFF	TGTGCCTGGAGTGGAGAGGGATACAATGAGCAGTTCTTC
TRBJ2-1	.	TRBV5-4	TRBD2	CASSLGLADSNEQFF	TGTGCCAGCAGCTTGGGACTAGCAGATTCCAATGAGCAGTTCTTC
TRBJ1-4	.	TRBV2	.	CASKQSEKLFF	TGTGCCAGCAAACAATCCGAAAAACTGTTTTTT
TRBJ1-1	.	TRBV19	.	CASSGPLRTEAFF	TGTGCCAGTAGTGGTCCCCTACGCACTGAAGCTTTCTTT
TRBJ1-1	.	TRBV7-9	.	CASSSVQTGNTEAFF	TGTGCCAGCAGCTCCGTACAGACAGGGAACACTGAAGCTTTCTTT
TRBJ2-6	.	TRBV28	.	CASSVLAVPSGANVLTF	TGTGCCAGCAGTGTATTAGCAGTGCCCTCTGGGGCCAACGTCCTGACTTTC
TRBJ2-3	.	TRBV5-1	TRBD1	CASSPLGQGGTDTQYF	TGCGCCAGCAGCCCACTGGGACAGGGAGGCACAGATACGCAGTATTTT
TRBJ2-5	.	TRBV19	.	CASSTQQGSQTQYF	TGTGCCAGTAGTACACAACAGGGATCTCAGACCCAGTACTTC
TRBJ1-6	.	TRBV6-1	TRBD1	CASSEAGTGASPLHF	TGTGCCAGCAGTGAAGCAGGGACAGGGGCTTCACCCCTCCACTTT
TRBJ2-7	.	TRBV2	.	CASKTPSYEQYF	TGTGCCAGCAAGACACCCTCCTACGAGCAGTACTTC
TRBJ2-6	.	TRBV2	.	CASRGDTLGANVLTF	TGTGCCAGCAGGGGGGACACACTAGGGGCCAACGTCCTGACTTTC
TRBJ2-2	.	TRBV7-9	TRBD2	CASSFIPGLVAGELFF	TGTGCCAGCAGCTTTATACCGGGACTAGTGGCCGGGGAGCTGTTTTTT
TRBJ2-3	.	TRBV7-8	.	CASSLVAGGADTQYF	TGTGCCAGCAGCTTAGTTGCCGGAGGGGCAGATACGCAGTATTTT
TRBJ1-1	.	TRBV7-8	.	CASSYRVDEAFF	TGTGCCAGCAGCTACAGGGTTGATGAAGCTTTCTTT
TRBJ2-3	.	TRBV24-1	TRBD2	CATSDSRTSGDTQYF	TGTGCCACCAGTGACTCCCGGACTAGCGGAGATACGCAGTATTTT
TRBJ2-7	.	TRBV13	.	CASSWGQGYEQYF	TGTGCCAGCAGCTGGGGCCAGGGCTACGAGCAGTACTTC
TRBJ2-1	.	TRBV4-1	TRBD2	CASSQDPLAANRYNEQFF	TGCGCCAGCAGCCAAGATCCCCTAGCGGCAAACCGCTACAATGAGCAGTTCTTC
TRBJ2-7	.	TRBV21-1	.	CASRLARDRGREQYF	TGTGCCAGCAGATTAGCCCGGGACAGGGGGCGAGAGCAGTACTTC
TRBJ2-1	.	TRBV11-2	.	CASSLDTGQGNEQFF	TGTGCCAGCAGCTTAGATACAGGGCAGGGAAATGAGCAGTTCTTC
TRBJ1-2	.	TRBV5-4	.	CASSLTDVRGYTF	TGTGCCAGCAGCTTGACAGATGTTCGGGGCTACACCTTC
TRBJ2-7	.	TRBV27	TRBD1	CASRPSPGQGAAYEQYF	TGTGCCAGCAGACCATCTCCGGGACAGGGGGCGGCCTACGAGCAGTACTTC
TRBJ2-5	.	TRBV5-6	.	CASSLVRQETQYF	TGTGCCAGCAGCTTGGTACGGCAAGAGACCCAGTACTTC
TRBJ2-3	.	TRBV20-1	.	CSASGTRGWWTDTQYF	TGCAGTGCTAGTGGGACCCGAGGGTGGTGGACAGATACGCAGTATTTT
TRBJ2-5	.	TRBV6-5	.	CASSYAGRSETQYF	TGTGCCAGCAGTTACGCGGGCAGGTCGGAGACCCAGTACTTC
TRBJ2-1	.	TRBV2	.	CASSARGTDNEQFF	TGTGCCAGCAGTGCCCGGGGGACAGATAATGAGCAGTTCTTC
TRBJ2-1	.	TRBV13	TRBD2	CASSPGPGRGYNEQFF	TGTGCCAGCAGCCCCGGCCCCGGGAGGGGGTACAATGAGCAGTTCTTC
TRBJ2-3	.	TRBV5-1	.	CASSQTTSTDTQYF	TGCGCCAGCAGCCAGACAACTAGCACAGATACGCAGTATTTT
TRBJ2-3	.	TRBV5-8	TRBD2	CASSLALAGHTDTQYF	TGTGCCAGCAGCTTGGCGCTAGCGGGCCACACAGATACGCAGTATTTT
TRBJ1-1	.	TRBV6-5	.	CASTTQGSTEAFF	TGTGCCAGCACCACCCAGGGGAGCACTGAAGCTTTCTTT
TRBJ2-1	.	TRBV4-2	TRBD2	CASSQEGLLAGDYNEQFF	TGTGCCAGCAGCCAAGAAGGCCTACTAGCGGGAGATTACAATGAGCAGTTCTTC
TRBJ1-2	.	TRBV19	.	CASRRRGEAYGYTF	TGTGCCAGTAGGCGTCGTGGGGAGGCCTATGGCTACACCTTC
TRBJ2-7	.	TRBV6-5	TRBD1	CASRTGTGGYEQYF	TGTGCCAGCAGGACCGGGACAGGGGGTTACGAGCAGTACTTC
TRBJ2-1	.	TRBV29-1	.	CSVVRLNEQFF	TGCAGCGTTGTTCGTTTAAATGAGCAGTTCTTC
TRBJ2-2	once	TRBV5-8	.	CASSLIFSRKNTGELFF	TGTGCCAGCAGCTTGATCTTCTCGCGGAAGAACACCGGGGAGCTGTTTTTT
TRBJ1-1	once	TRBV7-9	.	CASSPRTNNMNTEAFF	TGTGCCAGCAGCCCTCGGACAAATAACATGAACACTGAAGCTTTCTTT
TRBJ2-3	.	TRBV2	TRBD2	CASKLEREIRDTQYF	TGTGCCAGCAAGCTTGAGCGGGAGATTAGAGATACGCAGTATTTT